One sample yielded the 28 T cell receptor beta chains listed below, sequenced in a study of control samples from healthy donors and cancer patients. Profiled with immunoSEQ multiplex PCR; TCRdb holds only in-frame clones, not every one. The sample has approximately 58,000 clones; 80% to 90% are singletons. The specimen was PBMCs. These receptor sequences come from a woman aged 55-69 years with lung cancer.

The genes are TRBV9 and TRBJ1-1; D is perhaps TRBD1 (6 bases). The V end lost 0 bases, the J end lost 6 bases, and 9 bases lay between the germline ends. The CDR3 is 13 residues long. Per the germline V gene, CDR1 is SGDLS and CDR2 is YYNGEE. CDR3 in DNA: TGTGCCAGCAGCGTAGGGACAGAAGCTGAAGCTTTCTTT. This translates into CASSVGTEAEAFF.

This chain links TRBV11-2 with TRBJ1-1, with a tentative D call TRBD1 (6 bases). The ends were cut back, 3 bases at V and 1 base at J, with 12 bases in the middle. CDR1 is SGHAT, CDR2 FQNNGV, per germline. The CDR3 runs to 15 residues. CDR3 nucleotide sequence: TGTGCCAGCAGCTTTCAGACAGGAACGAACACTGAAGCTTTCTTT. It specifies CASSFQTGTNTEAFF.

The chain is built from TRBV7-3 and TRBJ2-3, with D perhaps given as TRBD1 or TRBD2 (5 bases each). Germline V gives CDR1 SGHTA, CDR2 FQGTGA. The CDR3 runs to 13 residues. Trimming stripped 5 bases from V and 2 bases from J, with 8 bases between. The CDR3: CASSRDVTDTQYF. The CDR3, as DNA: TGTGCCAGCAGCCGGGACGTCACAGATACGCAGTATTTT.

This CDR3 is CASSPWAGEDNEQFF. In DNA, the CDR3 is TGTGCCAGCAGCCCATGGGCGGGGGAGGACAATGAGCAGTTCTTC. The rearrangement uses TRBV9 and TRBJ2-1; 7 bases match TRBD2. The V gene end was trimmed by 4 bases and the J gene end by 5 bases; junction bases not matched to a gene: 9. Per germline, CDR1 SGDLS and CDR2 YYNGEE. The CDR3 has 15 amino acids.

This clone was detected a few times. This sequence joins TRBV5-1 and TRBJ2-1, with D unresolved. Trimming pared 0 bases from V and 5 bases from J, leaving 3 bases between. CDR1 and CDR2 (germline): SGHRS, YFSETQ. The CDR3 loop spans 12 amino acids. The DNA for the CDR3 is TGCGCCAGCAGCTTGGCCAACAATGAGCAGTTCTTC. This gives the protein CASSLANNEQFF. Full variable domain (rest looked up from reference TRBV5-1 and TRBJ2-1): KAGVTQTPRYLIKTRGQQVTLSCSPISGHRSVSWYQQTPGQGLQFLFEYFSETQRNKGNFPGRFSGRQFSNSRSEMNVSTLELGDSALYLCASSLANNEQFFGPGTRLTVL.

The V and J genes are TRBV28 and TRBJ1-6; no firm D call. There are 14 residues in the CDR3. V was pared by 6 bases and J by 0 bases, with 6 bases between. Per germline, CDR1 MDHEN and CDR2 SYDVKM. This CDR3 reads CASRQSSYNSPLHF. The CDR3 DNA is TGTGCCAGCAGACAGAGCTCCTATAATTCACCCCTCCACTTT. Using reference TRBV28 and TRBJ1-6 for the parts outside the CDR3, the full variable domain is DVKVTQSSRYLVKRTGEKVFLECVQDMDHENMFWYRQDPGLGLRLIYFSYDVKMKEKGDIPEGYSVSREKKERFSLILESASTNQTSMYLCASRQSSYNSPLHFGNGTRLTVT.

The chain has TRBV5-1 and TRBJ2-1; D call uncertain. The CDR3 consists of 13 residues. Germline CDR1 SGHRS, CDR2 YFSETQ. The V end lost 4 bases, the J end lost 8 bases, and 13 bases lay between the germline ends. In DNA, the CDR3 is TGCGCCAGCAGCCCGGACCCTGCTGATGAGCAGTTCTTC. Protein: CASSPDPADEQFF.

J is TRBJ2-7 and V is TRBV28; tentatively, D is TRBD1 (5 bases). This CDR3 is built from 14 residues. CDR1 is MDHEN and CDR2 is SYDVKM in the germline V gene. V was cut by 6 bases and J by 3 bases, with 15 bases left in between. Written as DNA, the CDR3 is TGTGCCAGCAGCCCCCCGCCACAGGTCTACGAGCAGTACTTC. This sequence encodes CASSPPPQVYEQYF.

This sequence joins TRBV7-8 and TRBJ2-5; D unresolved. The CDR3 is 11 amino acids. The V gene lost 4 bases and the J gene lost 2 bases, with 2 bases spanning the gap. The germline CDR1 and CDR2 sequences are SGHVS and FQNEAQ. The CDR3 coding sequence is TGTGCCAGCAGCTCTCAAGAGACCCAGTACTTC. Translating it yields CASSSQETQYF.

This rearrangement joins TRBV6-5 to TRBJ1-5; D may be TRBD1 (5 bases). The CDR3 is 12 amino acids. The V and J ends lost 6 bases and 8 bases respectively, with 11 bases between them. Germline assignment: CDR1 MNHEY and CDR2 SVGAGI. CDR3 in amino acids: CASSPAREPQHF. CDR3 sequence (DNA): TGTGCCAGCAGCCCGGCCAGGGAGCCCCAGCATTTT.

Of note for this clone: The same CDR3 is also encoded by other DNA sequences in this sample. The V and J genes are TRBV6-5 and TRBJ2-2; no firm D call. Germline-derived CDR1 and CDR2 are MNHEY and SVGAGI. The CDR3 runs 14 residues. The V gene lost 6 bases and the J gene lost 0 bases, with 8 bases spanning the gap. CDR3 in DNA: TGTGCCAGCAGCCGGACGGCGAACACCGGGGAGCTGTTTTTT. Protein: CASSRTANTGELFF.

The gene calls are TRBV30 and TRBJ1-2; D is ambiguous. This CDR3 region has 13 residues. Germline assignment: CDR1 GTSNPN and CDR2 SVGIG (reference sequence). Trimming removed 4 bases from V and 4 bases from J, with 13 bases in between. The CDR3 sequence is CAWNNGRLYGYTF. CDR3 bases: TGTGCCTGGAACAACGGACGCCTCTATGGCTACACCTTC.

The rearrangement links TRBV6-5 to TRBJ2-1, with TRBD1 matching 7 bases. CDR3 length: 14 residues. Germline trimming cut 6 bases from V and 8 bases from J; bases unmatched to any gene: 10. CDR1 MNHEY and CDR2 SVGAGI come from the germline V gene. CDR3 protein: CASSMTGKVDEQFF. DNA of the CDR3: TGTGCCAGCAGCATGACAGGGAAAGTCGATGAGCAGTTCTTC.

The chain joins TRBV5-1 to TRBJ1-2; 7 bases map to TRBD1. The CDR3 spans 16 residues. The germline CDR1 and CDR2 sequences are SGHRS and YFSETQ. The ends lost 4 bases at V and 0 bases at J; junction bases unmatched: 9. CDR3 DNA: TGCGCCAGCAGCGACGGACAGGCTATTTCTAACTATGGCTACACCTTC. This encodes CASSDGQAISNYGYTF.

The V gene is TRBV5-1, the J gene TRBJ1-2; 8 bases match TRBD1. This CDR3 is built from 16 residues. Germline V CDR1 and CDR2: SGHRS, YFSETQ. The ends lost 2 bases at V and 1 base at J; junction bases unmatched: 7. The CDR3 protein is CASSFAQGANNYGYTF. The CDR3 nucleotides read TGCGCCAGCAGCTTCGCCCAGGGGGCGAATAACTATGGCTACACCTTC.

The chain carries TRBV6-1 and TRBJ2-3, with TRBD2 as a possible D gene (7 bases). The CDR3 spans 17 residues. CDR1 and CDR2 from the germline V gene are MNHNS and SASEGT. V dropped 1 base and J dropped 1 base, with 15 bases sitting between them. The chain's CDR3 is CASSEVSWGGGTDTQYF. CDR3 in DNA: TGTGCCAGCAGTGAAGTCTCTTGGGGGGGCGGCACAGATACGCAGTATTTT.

The chain uses TRBV18 and TRBJ2-7; either TRBD1 or TRBD2 may fit D (6 bases each). The CDR3 extends over 12 amino acids. Trimming pared 6 bases from V and 10 bases from J, leaving 16 bases between. CDR1 and CDR2 from the germline V gene are KGHSH and LQKENI. CDR3 loop: CASSLTGTQQYF. CDR3 coding DNA: TGTGCCAGCTCTCTCACAGGGACTCAACAGTACTTC.

J is TRBJ2-5 and V is TRBV18, with D hard to call. The CDR3 loop spans 12 amino acids. The germline CDR1 and CDR2 sequences are KGHSH and LQKENI. Between the trimmed V and J ends, which lost 2 bases and 2 bases, there was a span of 3 bases. The CDR3 is CASSPSQETQYF. The CDR3 nucleotides read TGTGCCAGCTCACCATCTCAAGAGACCCAGTACTTC.

V and J are TRBV3-1 (or the pseudogene TRBV3-2) and TRBJ1-4; D not certain. The V and J ends lost 0 bases and 5 bases respectively, with 7 bases between them. The CDR3 has 14 residues. CDR1 is LGHDT, CDR2 YNNKEL, per germline (reference sequence). This CDR3 is CASSQDSSNEKLFF. CDR3 nucleotide sequence: TGTGCCAGCAGCCAAGACAGCTCCAATGAAAAACTGTTTTTT.

This clone was picked up one time. V is TRBV10-3 and J is TRBJ2-2; TRBD2 might be the D (6 bases). The germline gives CDR1 ENHRY, CDR2 SYGVKD. The CDR3 has 14 amino acids. V was pared by 1 base and J by 8 bases, with 11 bases between. The CDR3 DNA is TGTGCCATCAGTGAGTGGCTAGCGACGGGGGAGCTGTTTTTT. This translates into CAISEWLATGELFF.

The V call is TRBV12-3 or TRBV12-4, the J call TRBJ2-1, with 8 bases aligning to TRBD2. With V trimmed by 1 base and J by 14 bases, 4 bases remained unmatched. This CDR3 has 12 residues. CDR3 DNA sequence: TGTGCCAGCAGTTTAGTCGCGGGGGGCAAGTTCTTC. This gives the protein CASSLVAGGKFF.

V and J are TRBV30 and TRBJ2-3, with 7 nucleotides matching TRBD2. The J segment lost 1 base and the V segment lost 2 bases, leaving 6 bases of the junction unmatched. The CDR3 runs 15 residues. The germline CDR1 and CDR2 sequences are GTSNPN and SVGIG (reference sequence). CDR3 in amino acids: CAWSLGGRRTDTQYF. For the CDR3, the DNA is TGTGCCTGGAGTCTCGGGGGGAGACGCACAGATACGCAGTATTTT.

The rearrangement uses TRBV16 and TRBJ1-5, with 8 bases fitting TRBD1. Germline V gene lookup returns CDR1 KGHSY and CDR2 FQNENV. V dropped 0 bases and J dropped 6; count of bases not matched to a gene: 1. This CDR3 spans 14 amino acids. CDR3: CASSQSDRGQPQHF. In nucleotides, the CDR3 is TGTGCCAGCAGCCAATCAGACAGGGGTCAGCCCCAGCATTTT.

Notes on this clone: Within the sample, other DNA sequences also encode this same CDR3. The chain's CDR3 is CASSLAGYGNTIYF. DNA of the CDR3: TGCGCCAGCAGCTTGGCTGGGTATGGAAACACCATATATTTT. The gene calls are TRBV5-1 and TRBJ1-3; D unclear. The CDR3 length is 14 residues. The V end lost 0 bases, the J end lost 3 bases, and 7 bases lay between the germline ends. The germline CDR1 and CDR2 sequences are SGHRS and YFSETQ.

The V and J genes are TRBV6-5 and TRBJ1-3; D is ambiguous. V lost 6 bases, J lost 0 bases, and 12 bases lay in between. The CDR3 contains 15 residues. CDR1 is MNHEY, CDR2 SVGAGI, per germline. The CDR3 DNA sequence: TGTGCCAGCAGCACGGGGTCAAGCTCTGGAAACACCATATATTTT. It encodes CASSTGSSSGNTIYF.

V and J are TRBV4-1 and TRBJ1-5, with 7 bases lining up with TRBD1. V was pared by 4 bases and J by 7 bases, with 7 bases of the junction left unmatched. The germline CDR1 and CDR2 sequences are MGHRA and YSYEKL. The CDR3 is 14 residues long. The CDR3 coding sequence is TGCGCCAGCAGCCTCCAGGGGGGGGGACAGCCCCAGCATTTT. Protein: CASSLQGGGQPQHF.

This clone occurred a few times. The chain has TRBV29-1 and TRBJ1-1; D is uncertain. Germline CDR1 is SQVTM and CDR2 is ANQGSEA. The CDR3 extends over 10 amino acids. V lost 4 bases to trimming and J lost 8 bases, with 8 bases between them. CDR3 DNA sequence: TGCAGCGTTGGGGGTCTCGAAGCTTTCTTT. Encoded protein: CSVGGLEAFF.

In this sample, this clone turned up a few times. The J gene is TRBJ2-5, the V gene TRBV10-3, with 8 bases matching TRBD1. Unmatched junction bases numbered 4, after V lost 4 bases and J lost 3 bases. Germline V lookup: CDR1 ENHRY, CDR2 SYGVKD. This CDR3 is 14 amino acids long. CDR3 protein: CAISGEDREETQYF. The DNA for the CDR3 is TGTGCCATCAGTGGGGAGGACAGGGAAGAGACCCAGTACTTC.